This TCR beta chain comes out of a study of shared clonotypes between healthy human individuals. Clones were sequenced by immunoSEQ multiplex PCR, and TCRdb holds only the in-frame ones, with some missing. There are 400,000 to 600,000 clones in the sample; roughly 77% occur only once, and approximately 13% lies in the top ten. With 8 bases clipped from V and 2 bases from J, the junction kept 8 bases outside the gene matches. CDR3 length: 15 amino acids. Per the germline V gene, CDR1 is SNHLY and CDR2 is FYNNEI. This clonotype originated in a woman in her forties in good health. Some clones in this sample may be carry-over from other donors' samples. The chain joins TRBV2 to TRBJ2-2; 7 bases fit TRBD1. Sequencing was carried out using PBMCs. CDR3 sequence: CASAKGAVNTGELFF. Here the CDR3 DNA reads TGTGCCAGCGCTAAGGGGGCGGTAAACACCGGGGAGCTGTTTTTT.